A selection of T cell receptor beta chains follows, all from one sample in a study of blood T cells in healthy people across ages. Via MiXCR, TCRdb re-called the 5' RACE reads, giving one row per CDR3 protein. Of around 1,000,000 distinct CDR3 sequences listed, roughly a quarter were seen once; the top ten hold about 0.8%. The same data also contributed to another study, on T cells of mothers and their children.

Material: blood. Receptor source: a girl aged 2 to 9 in good health. Both conserved end residues are part of each CDR3.

TRBV5-6,TRBJ1-2,CASGDSAVRGYTF
TRBV5-5,TRBJ1-2,CASSLDAAALSGYAF
TRBV20-1,TRBJ2-4,CSARLPSEVDIQYF
TRBV28,TRBJ2-5,CASSRDRGQETQYF
TRBV29-1,TRBJ2-1,CSVPKDGTYNEQFF
TRBV12-3/TRBV12-4,TRBJ1-5,CASSLIIGKSQGQPQHF
TRBV4-1,NA,CASSHSLGWTYEQYF
TRBV12-3/TRBV12-4,TRBJ2-6,CASSLTAGAQLPGANVLTF
TRBV28,TRBJ2-7,CASSDPEPMIGEQYF
TRBV20-1,TRBJ2-5,CSARDSSGEETQYF
TRBV2,TRBJ1-2,CASRPDTGYTF
TRBV5-1,TRBJ1-5,CASSPTVADSNQPQHF
TRBV7-2,TRBJ1-6,CASSIRTGTISPLHF
TRBV12-3/TRBV12-4,TRBJ2-6,CASSFQGETDSGANVLTF
TRBV5-1,TRBJ2-7,CASSPGYPGDYEQYF
TRBV4-3,TRBJ2-1,CASSQLGADNEQFF
TRBV7-2,TRBJ2-3,CASTPRGLAGGGSTDTQYF
TRBV5-1,TRBJ2-5,CASSLAGGLIHETQYF
TRBV28,NA,CASSLAGSWGYEQYF
TRBV6-2/TRBV6-3,TRBJ1-1,CASSYSTQNTEAFF
TRBV29-1,TRBJ2-1,CSVRAGKGNEQFF
TRBV12-3/TRBV12-4,TRBJ1-2,CASRTDRVGNYGYTF
TRBV12-3/TRBV12-4,TRBJ2-1,CASSDGTSGKFF
TRBV7-9,TRBJ2-5,CASSRWEGESETQYF
TRBV2,TRBJ2-3,CASRVDRRSTDTQYF
TRBV7-9,NA,CASSWGPTGVFYEQYF
TRBV6-2/TRBV6-3,NA,CAHSGVRTAYEQYF
TRBV28,TRBJ1-2,CATLKTGEGYYGYTF
TRBV12-3/TRBV12-4,TRBJ1-1,CASSFGGTGLAFF
TRBV13,TRBJ2-3,CASSLREAGAVGDTQYF
TRBV27,TRBJ1-6,CASSPTGSQSPLHF
TRBV6-2/TRBV6-3,TRBJ2-3,CASSYGGASTDTQYF
TRBV12-3/TRBV12-4,TRBJ2-5,CASSFSSSISETQYF
TRBV12-5,TRBJ1-1,CASGFTPGLEAFF
TRBV11-2,NA,CASRPDTYNVQFF
TRBV2,TRBJ2-5,CASSEGVAGETQYF
TRBV4-3,TRBJ1-4,CASSQMVGQGAHEKLFF
TRBV9,TRBJ2-3,CASKGPTTDTQYF
TRBV6-1,TRBJ2-7,CASSEYWIGSYEQYF
TRBV2,TRBJ2-3,CASSEVHSLYQKNTDTQYF
TRBV28,TRBJ2-7,CASRSLGYEQYF
TRBV7-2,TRBJ2-5,CASSSGGLETQYF
TRBV6-2/TRBV6-3,TRBJ1-1,CASSYFGQLTEAFF
TRBV20-1,TRBJ2-1,CSASGTGGSSYNEQFF
TRBV29-1,TRBJ2-1,CSVDSVGDEQFF
TRBV11-2,TRBJ2-1,CGVRRGGNEQFF
TRBV12-3/TRBV12-4,TRBJ1-2,CASSQSPGTQDYGYTF